These T cell receptor beta chains were read from a single sample in a study of regulatory T cells in long-lasting Graves disease. One entry per CDR3 protein results from TCRdb running MiXCR on the multiplex PCR reads. In the table there are over 450,000 distinct CDR3 sequences, roughly 21% of which are singletons. The material was peripheral blood mononuclear cells (PBMCs), obtained when the disease was refractory, from a patient treated with antithyroid drugs. The receptors derive from a female donor with Graves disease. The CDR3 runs from the conserved cysteine through the conserved F or W. Fields, in order: clone size, V gene, D gene, J gene, CDR3 DNA, CDR3 protein. D genes are given only for firm matches. A clone size is listed for some rows: how often the clone was seen (once, few, many), or a class if it is expanded.

clone_size: many
v_call: TRBV29-1
d_call: NA
j_call: TRBJ1-4
cdr3_nt: TGCAGCGTTCACATCCAGGAAAAACTGTTTTTT
cdr3_aa: CSVHIQEKLFF

clone_size: NA
v_call: TRBV20-1
d_call: TRBD1
j_call: TRBJ1-2
cdr3_nt: TGCAGTGCAGGACAGGGGTCGAAGTCCTATGGCTACACCTTC
cdr3_aa: CSAGQGSKSYGYTF

clone_size: few
v_call: TRBV20-1
d_call: TRBD1
j_call: TRBJ2-7
cdr3_nt: TGCAGTGCTAGGCCGGACCGGGACAGGGGATCCTACGAGCAGTACTTC
cdr3_aa: CSARPDRDRGSYEQYF

clone_size: few
v_call: TRBV7-9
d_call: NA
j_call: TRBJ1-1
cdr3_nt: TGTGCCAGCAGCTTAGGAGTGGGGCGGGACACTGAAGCTTTCTTT
cdr3_aa: CASSLGVGRDTEAFF

clone_size: many
v_call: TRBV7-8
d_call: NA
j_call: TRBJ1-2
cdr3_nt: TGTGCCAGCAGCACGAGGACGCGCGGGAACTATGGCTACACCTTC
cdr3_aa: CASSTRTRGNYGYTF

clone_size: many
v_call: TRBV6-2/TRBV6-3
d_call: NA
j_call: TRBJ1-1
cdr3_nt: TGTGCCAGCAGTCAAGACAGCGCCAGTACTGAAGCTTTCTTT
cdr3_aa: CASSQDSASTEAFF

clone_size: few
v_call: TRBV13
d_call: NA
j_call: TRBJ2-3
cdr3_nt: TGTGCCAGCAGCCCAAGAGTGGAGTTAGAAGATACGCAGTATTTT
cdr3_aa: CASSPRVELEDTQYF

clone_size: NA
v_call: TRBV5-1
d_call: NA
j_call: TRBJ1-3
cdr3_nt: TGCGCCAGCAGCTCCGGGACCATAGGAAACACCATATATTTT
cdr3_aa: CASSSGTIGNTIYF

clone_size: NA
v_call: TRBV6-1
d_call: TRBD2
j_call: TRBJ2-3
cdr3_nt: TGTGCCAGCGCGCCTGGAGGACTAGCAACAGATACGCAGTATTTT
cdr3_aa: CASAPGGLATDTQYF

clone_size: NA
v_call: TRBV10-3
d_call: TRBD2
j_call: TRBJ2-7
cdr3_nt: TGTGCCATCAGTGAGGGTGGACTAGCGGGCTTATCCTACGAGCAGTACTTC
cdr3_aa: CAISEGGLAGLSYEQYF

clone_size: many
v_call: TRBV28
d_call: NA
j_call: TRBJ1-1
cdr3_nt: TGTGCCAGCAGCCCGGGTCCTCCGAACACTGAAGCTTTCTTT
cdr3_aa: CASSPGPPNTEAFF